This TCR beta chain originates from a study of T-cell memory formation after mild COVID-19. The overall study: Clustering of TCRs was largely donor specific. Study results and caveats: The CD4+ clones that contracted clustered mainly within CM and EM, and the CD8+ clones concentrated in EMRA. A second wave expanding day 15 to 37 was CD4+-biased; contracting clones were balanced.

Employing constant-segment primers, 5'RACE generated TCR alpha and TCR beta cDNA libraries bearing sample barcodes and UMIs. From the 5' RACE reads, TCRdb called clonotypes with MiXCR, one entry per CDR3 protein. The sample includes hundreds of thousands of distinct CDR3 sequences, around 28% seen only once; the top ten take roughly 13%. A few counts support this clonotype. The antigen remains undetermined. Per the germline V gene, CDR1 is LGHNA and CDR2 is YSLEER. The junction had 9 bases not matched to a gene; V was cut back by 4 bases and J by 10 bases. The CDR3 has 16 amino acids. The sample consisted of PBMCs or a T cell subset sorted from them (not recorded which). The source is an adult woman who had mild COVID-19 (a few samples of this study predate the infection). Cell type and time point are not known. V gene TRBV4-3 combines with J gene TRBJ1-6, with 11 bases fitting TRBD1. This CDR3 reads CASSPTSGTGGSPLHF. The CDR3 DNA is TGCGCCAGCAGCCCCACGTCCGGGACAGGGGGATCACCCCTCCACTTT.